The 10 T cell receptor beta chains below come from one sample, sequenced in a study of blood T cell repertoires in COVID-19. Clones were read by immunoSEQ multiplex PCR, and TCRdb kept only the in-frame ones, dropping some. The sample consists of 150,000 to 200,000 clones, nearly 80% of them appearing once. Material for sequencing was peripheral blood. These receptors all come from a woman over 75 with acute or convalescent COVID-19.

CDR3: CASSHTGTAGREAFF. As DNA, the CDR3 is TGCGCCAGCAGCCACACTGGGACAGCTGGGCGTGAAGCTTTCTTT. The chain has TRBV4-1 and TRBJ1-1, with 7 positions matching TRBD1. The CDR3 totals 15 residues. V lost 3 bases, J lost 7 bases, and 11 bases stayed unmatched. CDR1 is MGHRA and CDR2 is YSYEKL in the germline V gene.

The chain employs TRBV28 and TRBJ2-5; 9 bases are a match to TRBD2. V was clipped by 7 bases and J by 5 bases; unmatched bases: 5. Germline CDR1 MDHEN, CDR2 SYDVKM. The CDR3 spans 13 residues. The CDR3 nucleotides are TGTGCCAGCAAAGGCGGGAGGGGGGAGACCCAGTACTTC. Residues: CASKGGRGETQYF.

The J gene is TRBJ1-5, the V gene TRBV7-8, with D possibly matching TRBD1 (5 bases). CDR1 and CDR2 (germline): SGHVS, FQNEAQ. Trimming cost V 5 bases and J 3 bases, with 20 bases left between them. The length of the CDR3 is 17 residues. The CDR3 spells CASSVIAGGVANQPQHF. CDR3 DNA: TGTGCCAGCAGCGTAATTGCGGGAGGGGTAGCCAATCAGCCCCAGCATTTT.

The chain joins TRBV19 to TRBJ2-2; 11 positions agree with TRBD1. The CDR3 has 15 amino acids. V trimming: 8 bases; J trimming: 0 bases; junction bases outside the gene matches: 2. CDR1 and CDR2 from the germline V gene are LNHDA and SQIVND (reference sequence). CDR3 DNA: TGTGCCAGTTGGACAGGGGGCGCGAACACCGGGGAGCTGTTTTTT. Its translation: CASWTGGANTGELFF.

The CDR3 here is CSASSGGRRETQYF. In DNA form, the CDR3 reads TGCAGTGCTAGTTCCGGGGGACGACGGGAGACCCAGTACTTC. The rearrangement links TRBV20-1 to TRBJ2-5; possibly TRBD2 for D (6 bases). The length of the CDR3 is 14 residues. Trimming took 3 bases from V and 5 from J, leaving 16 bases between them. CDR1 is DFQATT and CDR2 is SNEGSKA in the germline V gene (reference sequence).

The V and J genes are TRBV12-5 and TRBJ2-2; no clear D gene. Per the germline V gene, CDR1 is LGHNT and CDR2 is FRNRAP. Trimming removed 1 base from V and 4 bases from J, with 4 bases in between. The CDR3 runs 13 residues. The CDR3 spells CASGLGGTGELFF. The CDR3 bases are TGTGCTAGTGGTTTGGGAGGCACCGGGGAGCTGTTTTTT.

This clone has a handful of counts. The chain uses TRBV3-1 (or the pseudogene TRBV3-2) and TRBJ2-1; weak D call: TRBD1 (6 bases). The CDR3 spans 13 residues. V gave up 6 bases and J gave up 0 bases, with 6 bases separating them. The V gene's germline CDR1 is LGHDT and CDR2 YNNKEL (reference sequence). The CDR3 DNA reads as TGTGCCAGCAGGGACAGCTCCTACAATGAGCAGTTCTTC. Protein sequence: CASRDSSYNEQFF.

V and J are TRBV7-9 and TRBJ2-2; D perhaps matches TRBD2 (6 bases). Looked up from germline, CDR1 is SEHNR and CDR2 is FQNEAQ (reference sequence). V gave up 0 bases and J gave up 2 bases, with 10 bases separating them. This CDR3 spans 16 amino acids. The CDR3 here is CASSLASGTNTGELFF. The CDR3 DNA reads as TGTGCCAGCAGCTTAGCGTCAGGGACTAACACCGGGGAGCTGTTTTTT.

This clone was seen just once. CDR3 nucleotides: TGTGCCTGGCGTCGACAGGGGGCCCGCACAGATACGCAGTATTTT. Its translation: CAWRRQGARTDTQYF. V gene TRBV30 combines with J gene TRBJ2-3; TRBD1 matches at 10 bases. Germline trimming cut 5 bases from V and 1 base from J; bases unmatched to any gene: 6. The germline V gene encodes CDR1 GTSNPN and CDR2 SVGIG (reference sequence). CDR3 length equals 15 residues.

J is TRBJ2-4 and V is TRBV7-9; TRBD2 is a possible D gene (6 bases). From germline, CDR1 is SEHNR and CDR2 FQNEAQ (reference sequence). The CDR3 spans 13 residues. V lost 3 bases to trimming and J lost 5 bases, with 8 bases between them. CDR3 nucleotide sequence: TGTGCCAGCAGCTTCTGGGGGGAAAACATTCAGTACTTC. This sequence encodes CASSFWGENIQYF.